This paragraph covers one T cell receptor (beta chain) sequence. Antigen unknown. The ends lost 3 bases at V and 8 bases at J; junction bases unmatched: 7. The CDR3 loop spans 14 amino acids. The germline CDR1 and CDR2 sequences are SGHVS and FQNEAQ. The data stem from a study of shared clonotypes between healthy human individuals. Whole-study results and caveats: Tissues were not sampled, only blood, and their repertoires likely differ. Richness estimates generally favored naive over memory subsets.

Deep-level assay runs were performed. Profiling relied on immunoSEQ multiplex PCR, and the TCRdb table lists in-frame clones only, not all of them. The repertoire consists of approximately 2.5 million clones, with roughly nine tenths occurring once and the leading ten covering roughly 0.14%. The donors, all of them Caucasian adults, lived in Nashville, Tennessee. V is TRBV7-8 and J is TRBJ2-4, with 7 positions matching TRBD1. Input material: naive CD4+ T cells sorted from blood. The subset denotes: CD45RA+ positively selected. This clonotype was sampled from a man aged 18 to 29 in good health. The CDR3 region has the DNA TGTGCCAGCAGCTTCGTTTGGGACAGTGACATTCAGTACTTC. Its protein is CASSFVWDSDIQYF.